This section outlines one T cell receptor beta chain sequence together with its context. The data stem from a study of cytomegalovirus exposure and HLA in healthy donors. Study-wide context: Most donors, 70% to 85% of approximately 400 genotyped, fell in the Caucasian-associated ancestry cluster.

J was trimmed by 2 bases and V by 6 bases; bases with no gene match: 6. Germline lookup yields CDR1 MNHNY and CDR2 SVGAGI (reference sequence). The CDR3 loop spans 14 amino acids. This PCR relied on a set of 60 Vbeta primers and 13 Jbeta primers. The data were produced by immunoSEQ multiplex PCR, yet TCRdb's version contains in-frame clones alone and is incomplete. Here the sample spans some 140,000 clones, 80% being singletons. The sample consisted of PBMCs. V usage is TRBV6-6 and J usage is TRBJ1-1; 7 positions match TRBD1. The TCR sequence derives from a woman between 40 and 55 years old in good health and CMV-seropositive. In DNA, the CDR3 is TGTGCCAGCAGCCGACAGGGAGGAAACACTGAAGCTTTCTTT. It encodes CASSRQGGNTEAFF.